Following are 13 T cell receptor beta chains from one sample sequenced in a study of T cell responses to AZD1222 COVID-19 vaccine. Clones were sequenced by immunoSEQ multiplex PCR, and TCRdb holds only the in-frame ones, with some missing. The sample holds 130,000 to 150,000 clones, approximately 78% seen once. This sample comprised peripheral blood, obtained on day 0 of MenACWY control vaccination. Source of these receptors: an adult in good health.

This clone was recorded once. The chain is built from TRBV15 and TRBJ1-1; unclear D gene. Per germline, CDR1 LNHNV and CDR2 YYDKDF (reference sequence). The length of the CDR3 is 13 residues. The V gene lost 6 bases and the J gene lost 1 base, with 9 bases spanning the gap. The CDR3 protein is CATREDANTEAFF. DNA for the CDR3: TGTGCCACCAGGGAAGACGCGAACACTGAAGCTTTCTTT.

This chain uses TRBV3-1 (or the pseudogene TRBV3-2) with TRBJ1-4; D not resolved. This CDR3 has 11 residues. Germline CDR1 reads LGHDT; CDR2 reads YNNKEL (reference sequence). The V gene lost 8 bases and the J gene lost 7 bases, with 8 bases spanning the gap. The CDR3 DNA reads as TGTGCCAGCCGCGGGAGTGAAAAACTGTTTTTT. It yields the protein CASRGSEKLFF.

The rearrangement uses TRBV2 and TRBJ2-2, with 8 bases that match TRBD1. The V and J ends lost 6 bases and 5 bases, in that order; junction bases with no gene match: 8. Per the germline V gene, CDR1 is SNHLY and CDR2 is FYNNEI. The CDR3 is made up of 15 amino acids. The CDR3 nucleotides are TGTGCCAGCAGCCCAGGGGGCGCGAGTACCGGGGAGCTGTTTTTT. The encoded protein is CASSPGGASTGELFF.

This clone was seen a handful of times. The CDR3 protein is CASRETANYGYTF. CDR3 sequence (DNA): TGTGCCAGCAGAGAGACAGCTAACTATGGCTACACCTTC. The rearrangement uses TRBV2 and TRBJ1-2; D perhaps matches TRBD1 (5 bases). V lost 6 bases and J 0 bases, leaving 8 bases between the germline ends. The germline V gene has CDR1 SNHLY and CDR2 FYNNEI. This CDR3 region has 13 residues.

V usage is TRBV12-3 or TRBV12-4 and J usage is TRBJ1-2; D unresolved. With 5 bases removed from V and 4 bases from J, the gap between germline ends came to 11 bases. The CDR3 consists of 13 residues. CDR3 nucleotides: TGTGCCAGCAGTGAAACAGAGTCCTATGGCTACACCTTC. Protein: CASSETESYGYTF.

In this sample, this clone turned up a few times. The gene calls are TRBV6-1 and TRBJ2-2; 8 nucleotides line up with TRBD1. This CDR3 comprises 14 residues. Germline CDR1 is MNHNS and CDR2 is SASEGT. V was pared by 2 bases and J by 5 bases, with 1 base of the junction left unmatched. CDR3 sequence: CASSETGGTGELFF. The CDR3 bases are TGTGCCAGCAGTGAAACAGGGGGAACCGGGGAGCTGTTTTTT.

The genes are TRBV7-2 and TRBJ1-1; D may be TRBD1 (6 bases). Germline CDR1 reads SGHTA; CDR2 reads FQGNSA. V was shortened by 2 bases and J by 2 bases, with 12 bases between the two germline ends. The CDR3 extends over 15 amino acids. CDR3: CASSLWGASNTEAFF. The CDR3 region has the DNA TGTGCCAGCAGCTTATGGGGGGCCAGCAACACTGAAGCTTTCTTT. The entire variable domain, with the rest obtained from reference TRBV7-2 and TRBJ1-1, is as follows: GAGVSQSPSNKVTEKGKDVELRCDPISGHTALYWYRQSLGQGLEFLIYFQGNSAPDKSGLPSDRFSAERTGGSVSTLTIQRTQQEDSAVYLCASSLWGASNTEAFFGQGTRLTVV.

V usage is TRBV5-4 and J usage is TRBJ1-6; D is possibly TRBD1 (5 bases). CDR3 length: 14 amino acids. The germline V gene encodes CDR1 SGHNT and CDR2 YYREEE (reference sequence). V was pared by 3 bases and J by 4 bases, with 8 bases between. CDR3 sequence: CASSWQGYNSPLHF. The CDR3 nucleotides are TGTGCCAGCAGCTGGCAGGGATATAATTCACCCCTCCACTTT.

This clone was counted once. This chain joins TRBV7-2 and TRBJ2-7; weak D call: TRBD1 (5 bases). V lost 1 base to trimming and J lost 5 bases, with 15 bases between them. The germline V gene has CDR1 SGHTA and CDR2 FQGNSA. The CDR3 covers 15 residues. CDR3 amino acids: CASSLDGHGWDEQYF. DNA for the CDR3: TGTGCCAGCAGCTTAGACGGACACGGTTGGGACGAGCAGTACTTC.

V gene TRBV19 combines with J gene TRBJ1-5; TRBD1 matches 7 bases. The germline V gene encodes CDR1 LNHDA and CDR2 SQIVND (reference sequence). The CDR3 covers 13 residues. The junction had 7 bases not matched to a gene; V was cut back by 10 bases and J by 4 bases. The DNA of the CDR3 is TGTGCCATCTCGACAGGGAGGAATCAGCCCCAGCATTTT. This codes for CAISTGRNQPQHF. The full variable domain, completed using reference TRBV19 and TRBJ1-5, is DGGITQSPKYLFRKEGQNVTLSCEQNLNHDAMYWYRQDPGQGLRLIYYSQIVNDFQKGDIAEGYSVSREKKESFPLTVTSAQKNPTAFYLCAISTGRNQPQHFGDGTRLSIL.

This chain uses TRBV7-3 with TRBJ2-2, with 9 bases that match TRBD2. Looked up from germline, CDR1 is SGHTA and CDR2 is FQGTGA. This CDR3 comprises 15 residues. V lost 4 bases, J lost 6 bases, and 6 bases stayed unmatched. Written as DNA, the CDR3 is TGTGCCAGCAGCTATAGCGGGGGAGGTTCCGGGGAGCTGTTTTTT. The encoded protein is CASSYSGGGSGELFF.

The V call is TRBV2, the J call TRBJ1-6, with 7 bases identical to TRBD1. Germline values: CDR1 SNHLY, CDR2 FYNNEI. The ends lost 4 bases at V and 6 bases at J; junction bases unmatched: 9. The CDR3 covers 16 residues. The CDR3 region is CASSGTGKTSNSPLHF. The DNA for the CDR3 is TGTGCCAGCAGTGGGACAGGCAAGACCTCTAATTCACCCCTCCACTTT.

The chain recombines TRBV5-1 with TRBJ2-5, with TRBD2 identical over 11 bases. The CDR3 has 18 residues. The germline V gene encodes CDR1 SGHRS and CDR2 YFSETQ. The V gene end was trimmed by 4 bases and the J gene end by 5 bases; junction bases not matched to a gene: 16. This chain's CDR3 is CASSTTLAGGDPRETQYF. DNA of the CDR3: TGCGCCAGCAGCACGACCTTAGCGGGGGGGGACCCCAGGGAGACCCAGTACTTC.